The entry that follows covers one T cell receptor beta chain sequence. The data were taken from a study of T-cell reconstitution after alpha-beta-depleted transplantation in children. Germline V gene sequence: CDR1 DFQATT, CDR2 SNEGSKA (reference sequence). This CDR3 contains 20 residues. The V end lost 0 bases, the J end lost 9 bases, and 33 bases lay between the germline ends. Preparation of the TCRbeta library used unique molecular identifiers. TCRdb re-analysed the PCR reads in MiXCR, keeping a single row per CDR3 protein. Among roughly 500,000 distinct CDR3 sequences listed, 30% to 35% were seen once.

The J gene is TRBJ2-1, the V gene TRBV20-1, with a possible D match to TRBD2 (7 bases). The receptor was derived from a human donor who donated a stem cell graft to a child with aplastic anemia. The sample was PBMCs from the stem cell graft donor, taken from the stem cell graft. CDR3 sequence: CSARDPNLGGASFLAIEQFF. The CDR3 DNA reads TGCAGTGCTAGAGATCCCAACCTGGGGGGGGCGTCCTTCCTAGCGATTGAGCAGTTCTTC.